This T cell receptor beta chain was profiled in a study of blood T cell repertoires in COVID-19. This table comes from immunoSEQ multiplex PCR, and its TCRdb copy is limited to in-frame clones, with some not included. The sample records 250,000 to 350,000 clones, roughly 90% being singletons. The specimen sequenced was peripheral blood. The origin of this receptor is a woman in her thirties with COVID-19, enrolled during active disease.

CDR3 sequence: CASSERQGGNGYTF. In DNA, the CDR3 is TGTGCCAGCAGTGAAAGGCAGGGAGGGAATGGCTACACCTTC. The J gene is TRBJ1-2, the V gene TRBV2, with TRBD1 as a possible D gene (5 bases). The CDR3 length is 14 residues. CDR1 is SNHLY and CDR2 is FYNNEI in the germline V gene. The V gene lost 2 bases and the J gene lost 6 bases, with 13 bases spanning the gap.